This TCR beta chain was profiled in a study of Graves' ophthalmopathy and Graves' hyperthyroidism. Findings and limits, study-wide: Most thyroid-expanded clonotypes exceeding 0.001 frequency were also found in blood.

Moderately to severely active ophthalmopathy under 3 months, CAS at least 3, NOSPECS at least 4. Clinical symptoms, serum thyroxine, TRAb, thyroid ultrasound and orbital computed tomography determined diagnosis. The PBMCs had their origin in about 9.7 ml of fresh peripheral blood. The sequenced template was RNA, covering the TCR beta CDR3 region. Investigators did first-round RT-PCR with HTBI primers, then second-round multiplex PCR. TCRdb independently ran MiXCR on the multiplex PCR reads; one entry per CDR3 protein. The data hold 150,000 to 200,000 distinct CDR3 sequences, with around two fifths observed a single time. The sample holds many counts of this clonotype. Its antigen is undetermined. A read error is possible here, since a much larger clone lies one base away. This clonotype originated in a man aged 25-45 years with Graves' ophthalmopathy. Source material: peripheral blood.

The CDR3 sequence: CSAPTPGRAIYTF. In nucleotides, the CDR3 is TGCAGTGCTCCCACCCCGGGACGGGCTATCTACACCTTC. The J gene is TRBJ1-2, the V gene TRBV20-1; TRBD1 might be the D (5 bases). CDR3 length equals 13 residues. V was pared by 5 bases and J by 10 bases, with 20 bases between. Germline loops: CDR1 DFQATT, CDR2 SNEGSKA (reference sequence).